This T cell receptor beta chain derives from a study of T cells expressing NK-cell markers. Study background: The TCR beta repertoires were obtained from sorted CD3+CD56+NKG2C+, CD3+CD56+NKG2C- and CD3+CD56-NKG2C+ T cells. General study points: Researchers report these clonotypes also headed the CD3+CD56-NKG2C+ fraction in a few donors. The dominant NKG2C+ clonotypes represented roughly 1.0-7.5% of CD8+ T cells in six donors.

The CDR3 has 15 amino acids. Per germline, CDR1 SEHNR and CDR2 FQNEAQ (reference sequence). For this clonotype: The antigen remains unidentified.

TCRdb re-called the 5' RACE reads, yielding one record per CDR3 amino acid sequence without DNA. This sample's table reports some 110,000 distinct CDR3 sequences. Sample: blood T cells: a sorted CD56 or NKG2C T cell subset, CD4+ or CD8+ T cells, or bulk PBMC T cells (not recorded which). The genes are TRBV7-9 and TRBJ2-5; the D call of TRBD1 rests on TCRdb alone, since no DNA is present to check it. The sequence came from a woman aged 18 to 75 in good health. The CDR3 sequence is CASSSPQDREETQYF. The variable domain in full, completed from reference TRBV7-9 and TRBJ2-5, reads DTGVSQNPRHKITKRGQNVTFRCDPISEHNRLYWYRQTLGQGPEFLTYFQNEAQLEKSRLLSDRFSAERPKGSFSTLEIQRTEQGDSAMYLCASSSPQDREETQYFGPGTRLLVL.